The 20 T cell receptor beta chains given below trace back to one sample, sequenced in a study of T-cell memory formation after mild COVID-19. MiXCR, applied by TCRdb to the 5' RACE reads, yields one record per CDR3 protein. This table has over 150,000 distinct CDR3 sequences, 20% to 25% appearing once. What was sequenced was PBMCs or a T cell subset sorted from them (not recorded which). The receptors were gathered from an adult woman who had mild COVID-19 (a few samples of this study predate the infection). Cell type and time point are not known.

The chain employs TRBV12-3 or TRBV12-4 and TRBJ2-3; D is possibly TRBD1 or TRBD2 (5 bases each). The ends were cut back, 5 bases at V and 1 base at J, with 16 bases in the middle. This CDR3 comprises 16 residues. The DNA of the CDR3 is TGTGCCAGCAGTGAGCGGACATCCCGAGGCACAGATACGCAGTATTTT. It encodes CASSERTSRGTDTQYF.

The chain recombines TRBV5-6 with TRBJ2-2, with D possibly TRBD1 on 5 matching bases. The CDR3 is 16 amino acids. V lost 0 bases to trimming and J lost 4 bases, with 13 bases between them. CDR1 is SGHDT and CDR2 is YYEEEE in the germline V gene. The CDR3 region has the DNA TGTGCCAGCAGCTTGGCATCTACAGGCTCCACCGGGGAGCTGTTTTTT. The encoded protein is CASSLASTGSTGELFF.

This chain links TRBV9 with TRBJ2-3, with TRBD2 as a possible D gene (7 bases). Germline CDR1 SGDLS, CDR2 YYNGEE. The CDR3 sequence is 14 residues long. Trimming cost V 7 bases and J 4 bases, with 16 bases left between them. CDR3 nucleotides: TGTGCCAGCGGGGGGGCGAACAGCGCAGATACGCAGTATTTT. This encodes CASGGANSADTQYF.

The chain links TRBV9 to TRBJ1-1, with 9 bases identical to TRBD1. With V trimmed by 0 bases and J by 11 bases, 17 bases remained unmatched. The CDR3 is 17 amino acids. Germline V gene sequence: CDR1 SGDLS, CDR2 YYNGEE. Written as DNA, the CDR3 is TGTGCCAGCAGCGTAGAGCAGATGGGACAGGGACAAAGATGGGCTTTCTTT. This gives the protein CASSVEQMGQGQRWAFF.

Comments on this clonotype: At one boundary the junction diverges from the germline segment, which might be a read error. The chain links TRBV6-5 to TRBJ1-1; no reliable D call. The CDR3 extends over 15 amino acids. Germline loops: CDR1 MNHEY, CDR2 SVGAGI. CDR3 sequence (DNA): TGTGCCAGCAGTTACTCCCACCAGATGAACACTGAAGCTCTCTTT. This encodes CASSYSHQMNTEALF.

The sample holds many counts of this clonotype. The J gene is TRBJ2-7, the V gene TRBV7-3; tentatively, D is TRBD2 (6 bases). This CDR3 contains 14 residues. From germline, CDR1 is SGHTA and CDR2 FQGTGA. V gave up 0 bases and J gave up 5 bases, with 11 bases separating them. The CDR3 sequence: CASSLTRSSDEQYF. In DNA form, the CDR3 reads TGTGCCAGCAGCTTAACGAGGTCTAGCGACGAGCAGTACTTC.

This clonotype has only a few counts. The V gene is TRBV12-3 or TRBV12-4, the J gene TRBJ1-1; D gene ambiguous. V shed 3 bases and J shed 6 bases, with 14 bases lying between them. This CDR3 comprises 14 residues. CDR3 DNA: TGTGCCAGCAGTTTTAATGAGGGAGGTCCTGAAGCTTTCTTT. Translated, it gives CASSFNEGGPEAFF.

This sequence joins TRBV5-5 and TRBJ1-2; D may be TRBD1 (6 bases). The germline V gene encodes CDR1 SGHKS and CDR2 YYEKEE (reference sequence). The CDR3 loop spans 14 amino acids. Trimming removed 0 bases at V and 4 bases at J, with 10 bases between. In DNA form, the CDR3 reads TGTGCCAGCAGCTTGGGGGGACAAGGCTATGGCTACACCTTC. This sequence encodes CASSLGGQGYGYTF.

The chain combines TRBV6-4 with TRBJ2-1, with TRBD2 matching over 8 bases. This CDR3 is 15 amino acids long. Germline V gene data show CDR1 as MRHNA and CDR2 as SNTAGT. The J segment lost 6 bases and the V segment lost 2 bases, leaving 6 bases of the junction unmatched. The CDR3: CASSDVAGSLNEQFF. The CDR3 region has the DNA TGTGCCAGCAGTGACGTAGCGGGATCCCTCAATGAGCAGTTCTTC.

This clonotype appeared a few times. The chain is built from TRBV27 and TRBJ2-2; no reliable D call. V lost 2 bases, J lost 6 bases, and 7 bases lay in between. Looked up from germline, CDR1 is MNHEY and CDR2 is SMNVEV (reference sequence). The length of the CDR3 is 13 residues. CDR3 in amino acids: CASSLRPAGELFF. The DNA for the CDR3 is TGTGCCAGCAGTTTAAGGCCGGCCGGGGAGCTGTTTTTT.

The chain couples TRBV2 to TRBJ2-2, with D possibly TRBD2 on 7 matching bases. CDR3 length equals 14 residues. V was shortened by 7 bases and J by 6 bases, with 15 bases between the two germline ends. Germline V CDR1 and CDR2: SNHLY, FYNNEI. Here the CDR3 DNA reads TGTGCCAGCAACCGGGGGGCCGGGGCCGGGGAGCTGTTTTTT. Translating gives CASNRGAGAGELFF.

The chain has TRBV9 and TRBJ2-3; TRBD2 matches at 14 bases. This CDR3 comprises 16 residues. The germline gives CDR1 SGDLS, CDR2 YYNGEE. After removal of 3 bases from V and 6 bases from J, the junction contained 6 bases not matched to a gene. CDR3 DNA: TGTGCCAGCAGCGGGGGACTAGCGGGAGTACTTGATACGCAGTATTTT. Translation: CASSGGLAGVLDTQYF. Based on the CDR3 plus reference TRBV9 and TRBJ2-3, the full variable domain is DSGVTQTPKHLITATGQRVTLRCSPRSGDLSVYWYQQSLDQGLQFLIQYYNGEERAKGNILERFSAQQFPDLHSELNLSSLELGDSALYFCASSGGLAGVLDTQYFGPGTRLTVL.

This clonotype was observed a few times. V gene TRBV2 combines with J gene TRBJ2-3; D possibly matches TRBD1 or TRBD2 (5 bases each). The germline V gene encodes CDR1 SNHLY and CDR2 FYNNEI. The V end lost 6 bases, the J end lost 0 bases, and 16 bases lay between the germline ends. The CDR3 contains 16 residues. Here the CDR3 reads CASSAWDGQSTDTQYF. The CDR3 coding sequence is TGTGCCAGCAGCGCCTGGGACGGCCAAAGCACAGATACGCAGTATTTT.

The chain recombines TRBV27 with TRBJ1-1, with 9 bases lining up with TRBD1. With 5 bases clipped from V and 4 bases from J, the junction kept 5 bases outside the gene matches. Germline-derived CDR1 and CDR2 are MNHEY and SMNVEV (reference sequence). This CDR3 contains 14 residues. CDR3 nucleotides: TGTGCCAGCAGTCGGGACAGGGTAGCCACTGAAGCTTTCTTT. Its protein is CASSRDRVATEAFF.

The chain links TRBV5-5 to TRBJ2-7; D unclear. V shed 4 bases and J shed 4 bases, with 9 bases lying between them. The CDR3 extends over 12 amino acids. From germline, CDR1 is SGHKS and CDR2 YYEKEE (reference sequence). CDR3 protein: CASSPRAYEQYF. The CDR3 DNA is TGTGCCAGCAGCCCCCGAGCGTACGAGCAGTACTTC.

In its sample, this clonotype was seen a few times. J is TRBJ2-5 and V is TRBV7-9; unclear D gene. The CDR3 is made up of 14 amino acids. From germline, CDR1 is SEHNR and CDR2 FQNEAQ (reference sequence). Deletions cut 1 base from V and 5 bases from J, with 11 bases between. The CDR3 coding sequence is TGTGCCAGCAGCTTAGGATTCGGAATCGAGACCCAGTACTTC. Translation gives CASSLGFGIETQYF.

This clonotype was seen only a few times. V and J are TRBV7-6 and TRBJ2-3; 9 nucleotides line up with TRBD2. The CDR3 covers 16 residues. J gave up 2 bases and V 5 bases, and 8 bases lay outside the gene matches. Per germline, CDR1 SGHVS and CDR2 FNYEAQ. The CDR3 DNA reads TGTGCCAGCAGCCCCCTAGCGGGGAGTTACACAGATACGCAGTATTTT. Translated, it gives CASSPLAGSYTDTQYF.

This chain connects TRBV24-1 to TRBJ2-5, with 9 positions matching TRBD1. CDR1 and CDR2 (germline): KGHDR, SFDVKD. V lost 7 bases and J lost 5; bases outside the gene matches: 4. There are 13 residues in the CDR3. This CDR3 reads CATSPGQGETQYF. The CDR3 region has the DNA TGTGCCACCAGCCCAGGACAGGGGGAGACCCAGTACTTC.

Only a few counts were recorded for this clonotype. CDR3 residues: CASSKRSAGGTDTQYF. The CDR3, as DNA: TGTGCCAGCAGCAAGAGGTCAGCGGGAGGTACAGATACGCAGTATTTT. The chain recombines TRBV7-4 with TRBJ2-3, with 9 bases matching TRBD2. The CDR3 has 16 amino acids. The V gene's germline CDR1 is SGHVT and CDR2 SQSDAQ. J gave up 3 bases and V 5 bases, and 9 bases lay outside the gene matches.

This sequence joins TRBV2 and TRBJ1-1; a weak D match, TRBD1 (6 bases). The V and J ends lost 2 bases and 1 base respectively, with 20 bases between them. CDR1 SNHLY and CDR2 FYNNEI come from the germline V gene. This CDR3 comprises 18 residues. This CDR3 reads CASSEWRDTGGTNTEAFF. The CDR3 region has the DNA TGTGCCAGCAGTGAATGGAGGGACACCGGGGGGACGAACACTGAAGCTTTCTTT.